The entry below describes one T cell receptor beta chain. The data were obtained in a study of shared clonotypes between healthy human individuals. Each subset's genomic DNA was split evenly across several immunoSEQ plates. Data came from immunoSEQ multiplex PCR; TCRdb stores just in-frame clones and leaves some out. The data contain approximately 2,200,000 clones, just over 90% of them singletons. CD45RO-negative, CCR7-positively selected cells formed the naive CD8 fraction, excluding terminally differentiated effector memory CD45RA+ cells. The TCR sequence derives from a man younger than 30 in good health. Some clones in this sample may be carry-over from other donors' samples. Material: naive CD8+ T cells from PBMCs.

The CDR3 DNA is TGTGCCAGCAGCTCGAGACGCACAGATACGCAGTATTTT. This codes for CASSSRRTDTQYF. The chain links TRBV11-1 to TRBJ2-3; D remains unclear. This CDR3 comprises 13 residues. Germline V gene sequence: CDR1 SGHAT, CDR2 FQDESV (reference sequence). The V end was cut by 4 bases, the J end by 1 base, with 6 bases between. Based on the CDR3 plus reference TRBV11-1 and TRBJ2-3, the full variable domain is EAEVAQSPRYKITEKSQAVAFWCDPISGHATLYWYRQILGQGPELLVQFQDESVVDDSQLPKDRFSAERLKGVDSTLKIQPAELGDSAMYLCASSSRRTDTQYFGPGTRLTVL.